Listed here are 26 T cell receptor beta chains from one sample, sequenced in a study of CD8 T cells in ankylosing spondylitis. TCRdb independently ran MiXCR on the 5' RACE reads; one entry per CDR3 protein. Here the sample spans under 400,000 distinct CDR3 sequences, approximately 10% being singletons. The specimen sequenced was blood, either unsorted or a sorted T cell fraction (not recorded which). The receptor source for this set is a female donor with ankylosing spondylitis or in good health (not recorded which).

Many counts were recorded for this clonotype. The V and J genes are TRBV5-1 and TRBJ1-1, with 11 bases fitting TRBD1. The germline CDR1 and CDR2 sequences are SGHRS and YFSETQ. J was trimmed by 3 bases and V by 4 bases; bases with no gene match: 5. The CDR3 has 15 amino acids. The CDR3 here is CASSRTGGRDTEAFF. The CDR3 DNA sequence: TGCGCCAGCAGCCGGACAGGGGGCAGGGACACTGAAGCTTTCTTT.

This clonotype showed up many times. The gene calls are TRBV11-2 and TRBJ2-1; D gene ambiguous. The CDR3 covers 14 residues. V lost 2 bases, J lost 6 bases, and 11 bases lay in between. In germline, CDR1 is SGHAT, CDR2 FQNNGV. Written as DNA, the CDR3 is TGTGCCAGCAGCTTAAGTCACTTAATCAATGAGCAGTTCTTC. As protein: CASSLSHLINEQFF.

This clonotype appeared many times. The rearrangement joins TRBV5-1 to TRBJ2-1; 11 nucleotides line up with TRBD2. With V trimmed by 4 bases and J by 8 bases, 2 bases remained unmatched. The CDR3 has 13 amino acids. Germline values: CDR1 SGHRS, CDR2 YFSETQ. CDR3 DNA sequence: TGCGCCAGCAGCCCGGGACTAGCGGATGAGCAGTTCTTC. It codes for CASSPGLADEQFF.

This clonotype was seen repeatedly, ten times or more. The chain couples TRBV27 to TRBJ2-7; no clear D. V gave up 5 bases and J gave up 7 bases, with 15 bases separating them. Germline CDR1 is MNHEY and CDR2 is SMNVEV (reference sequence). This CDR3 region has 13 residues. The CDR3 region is CASSRAGPREQYF. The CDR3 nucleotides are TGTGCCAGCAGTCGCGCAGGCCCGAGGGAGCAGTACTTC.

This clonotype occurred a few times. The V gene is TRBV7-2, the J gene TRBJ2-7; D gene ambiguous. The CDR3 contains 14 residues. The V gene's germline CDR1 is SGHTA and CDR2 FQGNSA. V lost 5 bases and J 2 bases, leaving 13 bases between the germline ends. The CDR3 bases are TGTGCCAGCAGCCCTGAGGCAGAGACCTACGAGCAGTACTTC. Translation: CASSPEAETYEQYF.

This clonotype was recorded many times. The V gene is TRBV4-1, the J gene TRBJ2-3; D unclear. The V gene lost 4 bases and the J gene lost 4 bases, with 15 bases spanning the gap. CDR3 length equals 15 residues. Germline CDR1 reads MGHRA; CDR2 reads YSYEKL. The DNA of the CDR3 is TGCGCCAGCAGCCTCTCGCCCCAGCGTGCAGATACGCAGTATTTT. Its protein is CASSLSPQRADTQYF.

The CDR3 sequence: CATSTAGTPNEQFF. CDR3 in DNA: TGTGCCACCAGCACAGCTGGGACACCCAATGAGCAGTTCTTC. V and J are TRBV15 and TRBJ2-1; D might be TRBD1 (6 bases). Germline CDR1 and CDR2: LNHNV and YYDKDF (reference sequence). This CDR3 region has 14 residues. Trimming removed 4 bases at V and 6 bases at J, with 13 bases between. The whole variable domain, filled in from reference TRBV15 and TRBJ2-1, reads DAMVIQNPRYQVTQFGKPVTLSCSQTLNHNVMYWYQQKSSQAPKLLFHYYDKDFNNEADTPDNFQSRRPNTSFCFLDIRSPGLGDTAMYLCATSTAGTPNEQFFGPGTRLTVL.

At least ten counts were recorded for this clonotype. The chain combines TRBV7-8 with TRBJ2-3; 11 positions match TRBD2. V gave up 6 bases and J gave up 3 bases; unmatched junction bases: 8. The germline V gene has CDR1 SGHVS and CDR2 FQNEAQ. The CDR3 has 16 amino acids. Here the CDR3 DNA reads TGTGCCAGCAGTCTAGCGGGGGGAAGACAGACAGATACGCAGTATTTT. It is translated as CASSLAGGRQTDTQYF.

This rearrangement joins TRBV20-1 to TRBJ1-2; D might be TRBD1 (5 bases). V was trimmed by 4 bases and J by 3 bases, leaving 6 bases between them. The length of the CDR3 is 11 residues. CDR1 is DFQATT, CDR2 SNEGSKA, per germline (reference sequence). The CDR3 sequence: CSAMGDYGYTF. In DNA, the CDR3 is TGCAGTGCTATGGGGGACTATGGCTACACCTTC.

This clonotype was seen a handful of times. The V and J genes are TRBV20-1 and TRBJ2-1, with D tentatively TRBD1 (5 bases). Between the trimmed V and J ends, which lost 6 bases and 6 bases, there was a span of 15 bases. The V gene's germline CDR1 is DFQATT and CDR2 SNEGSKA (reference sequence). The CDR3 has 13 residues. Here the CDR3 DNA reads TGCAGTGCCGATCCTGGGGCTGCCAATGAGCAGTTCTTC. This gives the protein CSADPGAANEQFF.

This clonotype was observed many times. The CDR3 sequence is CSAQGGLNTEAFF. The CDR3 DNA is TGCAGCGCTCAGGGAGGGCTGAACACTGAAGCTTTCTTT. The chain joins TRBV29-1 to TRBJ1-1; possible D gene TRBD1, 5 bases. This CDR3 is 13 amino acids long. Trimming took 7 bases from V and 0 from J, leaving 12 bases between them. Germline CDR1 reads SQVTM; CDR2 reads ANQGSEA.

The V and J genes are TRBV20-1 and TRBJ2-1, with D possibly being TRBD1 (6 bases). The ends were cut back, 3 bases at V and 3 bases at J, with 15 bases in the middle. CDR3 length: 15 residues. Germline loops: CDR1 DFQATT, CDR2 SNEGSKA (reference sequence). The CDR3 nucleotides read TGCAGTGCTAGCCCCGCTAGGGGGATCTACAATGAGCAGTTCTTC. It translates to CSASPARGIYNEQFF.

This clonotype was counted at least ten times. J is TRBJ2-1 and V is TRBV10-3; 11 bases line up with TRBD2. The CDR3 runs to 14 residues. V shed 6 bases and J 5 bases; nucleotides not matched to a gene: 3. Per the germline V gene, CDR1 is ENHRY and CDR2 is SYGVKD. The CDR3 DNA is TGTGCCATCAGGCAACTAGCGGGGGACAATGAGCAGTTCTTC. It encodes CAIRQLAGDNEQFF.

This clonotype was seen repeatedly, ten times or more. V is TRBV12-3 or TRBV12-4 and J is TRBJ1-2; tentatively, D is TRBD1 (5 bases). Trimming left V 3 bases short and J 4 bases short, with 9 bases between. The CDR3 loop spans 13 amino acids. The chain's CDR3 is CASSFPGIYGYTF. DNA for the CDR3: TGTGCCAGCAGTTTTCCAGGGATCTATGGCTACACCTTC.

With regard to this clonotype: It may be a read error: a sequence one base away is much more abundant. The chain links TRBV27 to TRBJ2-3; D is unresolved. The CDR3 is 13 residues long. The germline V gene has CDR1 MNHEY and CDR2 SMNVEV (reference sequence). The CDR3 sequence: CASSFSPGYTLYF. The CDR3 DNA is TGTGCCAGCAGTTTTTCCCCCGGATACACGCTGTATTTT.

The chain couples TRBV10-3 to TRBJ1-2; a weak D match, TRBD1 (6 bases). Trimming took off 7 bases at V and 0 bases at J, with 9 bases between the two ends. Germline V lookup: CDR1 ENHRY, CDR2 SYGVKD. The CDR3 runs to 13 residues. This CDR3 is CAIKDSTNYGYTF. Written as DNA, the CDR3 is TGTGCCATCAAGGACAGTACTAACTATGGCTACACCTTC.

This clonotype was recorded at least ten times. The CDR3 sequence is CASSFQAFSGNTIYF. The CDR3 nucleotides read TGTGCCAGCAGTTTTCAGGCCTTCTCTGGAAACACCATATATTTT. V usage is TRBV12-3 or TRBV12-4 and J usage is TRBJ1-3, with D hard to call. The CDR3 is 15 residues long. The ends were cut back, 3 bases at V and 0 bases at J, with 9 bases in the middle.

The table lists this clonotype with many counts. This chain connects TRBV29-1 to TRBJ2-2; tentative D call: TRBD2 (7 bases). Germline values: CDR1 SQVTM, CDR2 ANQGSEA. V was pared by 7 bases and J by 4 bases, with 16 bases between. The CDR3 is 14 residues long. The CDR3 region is CSATVGGGTGELFF. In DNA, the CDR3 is TGCAGCGCGACCGTAGGGGGGGGCACCGGGGAGCTGTTTTTT.

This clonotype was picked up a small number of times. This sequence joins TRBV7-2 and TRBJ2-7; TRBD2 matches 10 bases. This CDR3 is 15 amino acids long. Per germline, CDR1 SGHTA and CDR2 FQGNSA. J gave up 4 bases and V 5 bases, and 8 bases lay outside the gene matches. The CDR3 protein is CASSVGTSVGYEQYF. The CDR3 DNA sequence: TGTGCCAGCAGCGTTGGGACTAGCGTGGGGTACGAGCAGTACTTC.

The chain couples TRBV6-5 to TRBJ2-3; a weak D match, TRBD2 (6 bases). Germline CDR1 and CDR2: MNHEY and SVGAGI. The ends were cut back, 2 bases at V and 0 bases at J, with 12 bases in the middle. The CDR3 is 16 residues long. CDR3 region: CASSYSAGTSTDTQYF. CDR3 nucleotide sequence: TGTGCCAGCAGTTACAGTGCAGGGACTAGCACAGATACGCAGTATTTT.

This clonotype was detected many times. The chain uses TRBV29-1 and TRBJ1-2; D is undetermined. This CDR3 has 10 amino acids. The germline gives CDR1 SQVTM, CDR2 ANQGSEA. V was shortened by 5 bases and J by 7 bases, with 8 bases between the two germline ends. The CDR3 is CSVLLGGYTF. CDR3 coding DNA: TGCAGCGTTTTATTAGGTGGCTACACCTTC.

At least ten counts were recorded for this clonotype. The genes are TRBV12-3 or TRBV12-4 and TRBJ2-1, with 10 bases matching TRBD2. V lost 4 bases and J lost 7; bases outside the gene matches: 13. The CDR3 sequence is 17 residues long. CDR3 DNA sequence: TGTGCCAGCAGTTATCTCTCTGGGACTAGCGCCGAGAATGAGCAGTTCTTC. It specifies CASSYLSGTSAENEQFF.

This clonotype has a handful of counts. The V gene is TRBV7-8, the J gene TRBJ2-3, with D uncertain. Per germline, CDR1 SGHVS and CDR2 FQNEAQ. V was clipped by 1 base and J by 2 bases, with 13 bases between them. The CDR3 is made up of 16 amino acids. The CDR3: CASSLVQTRNTDTQYF. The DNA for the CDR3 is TGTGCCAGCAGCTTAGTGCAGACCAGAAACACAGATACGCAGTATTTT.

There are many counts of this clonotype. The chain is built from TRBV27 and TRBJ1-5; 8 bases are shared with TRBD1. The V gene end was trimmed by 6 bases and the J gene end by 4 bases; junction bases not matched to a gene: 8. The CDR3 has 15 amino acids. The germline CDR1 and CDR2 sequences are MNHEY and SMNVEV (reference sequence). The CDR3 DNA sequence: TGTGCCAGCAGCGAAGGACAGGGCCTAAATCAGCCCCAGCATTTT. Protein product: CASSEGQGLNQPQHF.

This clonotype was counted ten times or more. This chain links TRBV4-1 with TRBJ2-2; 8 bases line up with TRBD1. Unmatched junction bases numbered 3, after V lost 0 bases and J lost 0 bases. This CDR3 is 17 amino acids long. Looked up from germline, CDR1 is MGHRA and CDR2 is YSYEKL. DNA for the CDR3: TGCGCCAGCAGCCAAGATGCACAGGGGGCGAACACCGGGGAGCTGTTTTTT. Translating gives CASSQDAQGANTGELFF.

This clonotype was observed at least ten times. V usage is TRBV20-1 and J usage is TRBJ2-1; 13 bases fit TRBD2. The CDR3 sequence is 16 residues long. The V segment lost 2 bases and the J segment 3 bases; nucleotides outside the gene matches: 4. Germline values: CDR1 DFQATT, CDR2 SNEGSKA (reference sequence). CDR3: CSARLLAGGFYNEQFF. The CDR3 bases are TGCAGTGCTAGACTACTAGCGGGAGGGTTCTACAATGAGCAGTTCTTC.